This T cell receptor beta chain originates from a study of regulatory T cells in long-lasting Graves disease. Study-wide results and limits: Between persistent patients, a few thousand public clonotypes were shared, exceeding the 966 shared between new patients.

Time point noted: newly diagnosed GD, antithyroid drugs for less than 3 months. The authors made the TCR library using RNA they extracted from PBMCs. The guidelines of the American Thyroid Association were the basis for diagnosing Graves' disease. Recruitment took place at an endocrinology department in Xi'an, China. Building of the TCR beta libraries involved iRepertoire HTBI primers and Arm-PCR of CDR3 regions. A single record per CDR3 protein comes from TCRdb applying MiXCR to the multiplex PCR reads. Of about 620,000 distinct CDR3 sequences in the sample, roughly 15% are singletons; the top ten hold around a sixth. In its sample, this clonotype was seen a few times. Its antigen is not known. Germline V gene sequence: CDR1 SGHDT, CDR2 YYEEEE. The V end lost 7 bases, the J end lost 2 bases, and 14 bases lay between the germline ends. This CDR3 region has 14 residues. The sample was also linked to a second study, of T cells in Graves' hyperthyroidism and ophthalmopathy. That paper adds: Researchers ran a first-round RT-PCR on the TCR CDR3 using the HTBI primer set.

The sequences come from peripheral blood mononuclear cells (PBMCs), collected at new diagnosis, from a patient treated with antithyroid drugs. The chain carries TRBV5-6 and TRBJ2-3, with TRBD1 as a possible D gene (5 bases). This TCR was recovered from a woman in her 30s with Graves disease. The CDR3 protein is CASFQGWDTDTQYF. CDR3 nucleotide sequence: TGTGCCAGCTTTCAGGGTTGGGACACAGATACGCAGTATTTT.